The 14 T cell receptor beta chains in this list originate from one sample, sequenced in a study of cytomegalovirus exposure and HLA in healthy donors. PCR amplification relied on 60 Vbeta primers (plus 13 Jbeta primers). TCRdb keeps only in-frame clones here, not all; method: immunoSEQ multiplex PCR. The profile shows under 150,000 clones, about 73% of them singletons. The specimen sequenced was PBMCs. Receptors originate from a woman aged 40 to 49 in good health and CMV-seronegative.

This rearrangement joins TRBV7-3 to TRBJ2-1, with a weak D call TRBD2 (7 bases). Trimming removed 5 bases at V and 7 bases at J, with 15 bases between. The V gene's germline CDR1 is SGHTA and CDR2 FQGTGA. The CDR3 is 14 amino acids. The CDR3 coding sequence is TGTGCCAGCAGCCCCTTAGGGGGGGTTAATGAGCAGTTCTTC. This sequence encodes CASSPLGGVNEQFF.

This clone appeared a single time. CDR3 DNA: TGTGCCAGCAGTTACAGGACAGGACCTGGCGAGCAGTACTTC. It translates to CASSYRTGPGEQYF. The V and J genes are TRBV6-5 and TRBJ2-7; TRBD1 matches at 7 bases. V was clipped by 2 bases and J by 6 bases; unmatched bases: 7. Germline V gives CDR1 MNHEY, CDR2 SVGAGI. The CDR3 is 14 amino acids.

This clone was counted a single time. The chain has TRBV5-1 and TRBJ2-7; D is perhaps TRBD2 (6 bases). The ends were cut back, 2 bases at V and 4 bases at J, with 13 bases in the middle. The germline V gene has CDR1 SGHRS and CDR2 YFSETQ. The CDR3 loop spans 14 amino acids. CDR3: CASSFGGKAYEQYF. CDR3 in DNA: TGCGCCAGCAGCTTCGGCGGGAAAGCTTACGAGCAGTACTTC.

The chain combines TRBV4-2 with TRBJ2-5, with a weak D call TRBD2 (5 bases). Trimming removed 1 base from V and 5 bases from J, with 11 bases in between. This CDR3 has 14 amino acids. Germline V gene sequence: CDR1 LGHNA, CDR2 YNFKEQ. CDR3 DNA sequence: TGTGCCAGCAGCCAAGTTGAGGGTAAGGAGACCCAGTACTTC. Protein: CASSQVEGKETQYF.

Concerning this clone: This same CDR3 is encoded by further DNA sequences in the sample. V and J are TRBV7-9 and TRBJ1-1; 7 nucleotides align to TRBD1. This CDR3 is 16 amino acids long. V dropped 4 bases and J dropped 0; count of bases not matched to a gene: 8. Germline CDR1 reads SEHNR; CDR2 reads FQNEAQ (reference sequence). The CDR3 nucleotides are TGTGCCAGCAGCTCGACTCGGACAGGAATGAACACTGAAGCTTTCTTT. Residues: CASSSTRTGMNTEAFF.

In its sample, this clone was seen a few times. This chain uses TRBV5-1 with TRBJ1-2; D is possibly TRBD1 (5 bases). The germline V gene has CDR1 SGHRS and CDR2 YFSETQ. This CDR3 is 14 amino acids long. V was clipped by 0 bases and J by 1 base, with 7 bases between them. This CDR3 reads CASSLDDSNYGYTF. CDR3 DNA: TGCGCCAGCAGCTTGGACGACAGTAACTATGGCTACACCTTC.

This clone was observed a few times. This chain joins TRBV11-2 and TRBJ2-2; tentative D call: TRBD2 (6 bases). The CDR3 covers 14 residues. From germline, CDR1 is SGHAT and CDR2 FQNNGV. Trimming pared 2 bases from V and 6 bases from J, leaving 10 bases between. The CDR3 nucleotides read TGTGCCAGCAGCTTATCCGGCGGGGCCGGGGAGCTGTTTTTT. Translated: CASSLSGGAGELFF.

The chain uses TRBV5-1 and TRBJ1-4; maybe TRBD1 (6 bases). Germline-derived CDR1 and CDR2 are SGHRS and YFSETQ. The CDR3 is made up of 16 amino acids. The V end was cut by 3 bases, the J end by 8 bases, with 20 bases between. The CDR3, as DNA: TGCGCCAGCAGCTCGCTGCAACAGGGCTTCGGGGAAAAACTGTTTTTT. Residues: CASSSLQQGFGEKLFF.

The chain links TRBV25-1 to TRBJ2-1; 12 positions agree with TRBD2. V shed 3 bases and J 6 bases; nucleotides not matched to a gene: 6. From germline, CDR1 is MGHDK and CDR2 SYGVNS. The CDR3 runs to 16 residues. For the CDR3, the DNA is TGTGCCAGCAGTGATTCTCTAGCGGGAGGGTCCAATGAGCAGTTCTTC. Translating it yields CASSDSLAGGSNEQFF.

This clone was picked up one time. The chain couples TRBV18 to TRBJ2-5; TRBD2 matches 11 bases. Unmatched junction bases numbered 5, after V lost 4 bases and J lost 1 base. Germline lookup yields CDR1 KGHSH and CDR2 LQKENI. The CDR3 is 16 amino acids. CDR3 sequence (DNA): TGTGCCAGCTCACGAAGACTAGCGGGGACCCAAGAGACCCAGTACTTC. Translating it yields CASSRRLAGTQETQYF.

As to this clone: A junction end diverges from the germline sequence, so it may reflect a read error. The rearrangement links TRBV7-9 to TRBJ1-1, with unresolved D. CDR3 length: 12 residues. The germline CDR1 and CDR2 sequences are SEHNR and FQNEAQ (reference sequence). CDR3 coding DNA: TGTTCCAGCAGCGAGACCACAAGGAGGGCTTTCTTT. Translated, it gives CSSSETTRRAFF.

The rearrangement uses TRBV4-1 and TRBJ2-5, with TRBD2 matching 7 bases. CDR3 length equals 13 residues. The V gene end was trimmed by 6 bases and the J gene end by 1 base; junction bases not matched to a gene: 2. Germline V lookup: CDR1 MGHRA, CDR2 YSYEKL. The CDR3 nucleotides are TGCGCCAGCAGGCGGGAGTTCCAAGAGACCCAGTACTTC. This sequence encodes CASRREFQETQYF.

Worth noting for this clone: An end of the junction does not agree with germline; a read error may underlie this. The CDR3 protein is CSSSLTSGRIYNEQFF. CDR3 in DNA: TGTTCCAGCAGCTTAACTAGCGGGAGGATCTACAATGAGCAGTTCTTC. The chain recombines TRBV7-9 with TRBJ2-1; 12 bases match TRBD2. The CDR3 totals 16 residues. Germline V gene lookup returns CDR1 SEHNR and CDR2 FQNEAQ (reference sequence).

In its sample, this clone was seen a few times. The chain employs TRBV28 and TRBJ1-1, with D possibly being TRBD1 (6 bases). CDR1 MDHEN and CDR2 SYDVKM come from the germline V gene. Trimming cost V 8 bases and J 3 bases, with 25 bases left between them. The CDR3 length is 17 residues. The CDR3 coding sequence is TGTGCCAGCCGTAGATGGACAGTAACCCGAAGGGACACTGAAGCTTTCTTT. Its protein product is CASRRWTVTRRDTEAFF.